This T cell receptor (beta chain) was sequenced for a study of shared clonotypes between healthy human individuals. Germline assignment: CDR1 MNHNS and CDR2 SASEGT. V was clipped by 2 bases and J by 0 bases, with 19 bases between them. The CDR3 sequence is 18 residues long. Using immunoSEQ multiplex PCR, the repertoire was profiled, and TCRdb retains in-frame clones only, with some absent. The table records around 2,100,000 clones, about 95% of them present only once. Positively selected for CCR7, the CD45RO-negative cells used as naive CD8 cells excluded terminally differentiated effector memory CD45RA+ cells. Every donor was a Caucasian adult from Nashville, Tennessee.

This sequence originates from a man between 18 and 29 years old in good health. The chain couples TRBV6-1 to TRBJ1-2, with D maybe TRBD1 (5 bases). The sequencing sample was made of naive CD8+ T cells sorted from blood. The chain's CDR3 is CASSETPDWGIPNYGYTF. DNA of the CDR3: TGTGCCAGCAGTGAAACTCCGGACTGGGGGATCCCTAACTATGGCTACACCTTC.